The 8 T cell receptor beta chains given below trace back to one sample, sequenced in a study of blood T cell repertoires in COVID-19. Produced via immunoSEQ multiplex PCR; TCRdb's table is partial and in-frame only. The sample yields 350,000 to 400,000 clones, around 89% seen once. Sample: PBMCs or T cells enriched from blood (not recorded which). These receptors were taken from a man between 18 and 35 years old who had recovered from COVID-19.

CDR3 in amino acids: CASSTAGTGYGYTF. Here the CDR3 DNA reads TGTGCCAGCTCAACGGCCGGGACAGGGTATGGCTACACCTTC. The rearrangement joins TRBV18 to TRBJ1-2; 9 bases are a match to TRBD1. Germline V gives CDR1 KGHSH, CDR2 LQKENI. The length of the CDR3 is 14 residues. V lost 5 bases, J lost 5 bases, and 6 bases stayed unmatched.

The gene calls are TRBV12-3 or TRBV12-4 and TRBJ2-3; 7 nucleotides agree with TRBD1. There are 12 residues in the CDR3. J lost 6 bases, V lost 7 bases, and 4 bases had no gene match. The DNA of the CDR3 is TGTGCCAGCAAATACAGGGGCGATACGCAGTATTTT. This encodes CASKYRGDTQYF.

This clone was seen just once. V is TRBV7-8 and J is TRBJ2-4; D possibly corresponds to TRBD1 (5 bases). Per germline, CDR1 SGHVS and CDR2 FQNEAQ. The V and J ends lost 2 bases and 0 bases respectively, with 14 bases between them. The CDR3 is made up of 17 amino acids. The CDR3 sequence is CASSLTDRALAKNIQYF. The CDR3 bases are TGTGCCAGCAGCTTAACTGACAGAGCCTTAGCCAAAAACATTCAGTACTTC.

The genes are TRBV3-1 (or the pseudogene TRBV3-2) and TRBJ2-3; 11 bases agree with TRBD2. The CDR3 covers 12 residues. CDR1 and CDR2 (germline): LGHDT, YNNKEL (reference sequence). V was clipped by 3 bases and J by 10 bases; unmatched bases: 0. The CDR3 loop is CASSQTSGAQYF. CDR3 coding DNA: TGTGCCAGCAGCCAGACTAGCGGGGCGCAGTATTTT.

The rearrangement uses TRBV5-4 and TRBJ1-2, with D perhaps matching TRBD1 (5 bases). This CDR3 region has 14 residues. Germline V gives CDR1 SGHNT, CDR2 YYREEE (reference sequence). Trimming took 0 bases from V and 10 from J, leaving 16 bases between them. Here the CDR3 DNA reads TGTGCCAGCAGCTTGGTAGGGGCAAGCTCAGCCTACACCTTC. Amino acid sequence: CASSLVGASSAYTF.

This clone was recorded once. The CDR3 is CASSYLTGRADTQYF. DNA of the CDR3: TGTGCCAGCAGTTATCTAACAGGGCGGGCAGATACGCAGTATTTT. V and J are TRBV6-5 and TRBJ2-3, with D possibly matching TRBD1 (6 bases). Germline V lookup: CDR1 MNHEY, CDR2 SVGAGI. V was shortened by 3 bases and J by 4 bases, with 14 bases between the two germline ends. The CDR3 sequence is 15 residues long.

This clone was detected once. The chain joins TRBV9 to TRBJ2-1; D may be TRBD2 (5 bases). CDR1 is SGDLS, CDR2 YYNGEE, per germline. The CDR3 has 15 residues. Trimming pared 3 bases from V and 9 bases from J, leaving 19 bases between. Here the CDR3 reads CASSAQAAYRGEQFF. Here the CDR3 DNA reads TGTGCCAGCAGCGCCCAAGCGGCCTACCGAGGTGAGCAGTTCTTC.

The rearrangement joins TRBV19 to TRBJ2-2, with D tentatively TRBD2 (5 bases). There are 12 residues in the CDR3. The ends were cut back, 10 bases at V and 5 bases at J, with 11 bases in the middle. The germline V gene has CDR1 LNHDA and CDR2 SQIVND (reference sequence). The CDR3 here is CATTEGTGELFF. The DNA of the CDR3 is TGTGCCACTACCGAGGGTACCGGGGAGCTGTTTTTT.